These 19 T cell receptor beta chains came from one sample sequenced in a study of T cell clones after liver transplantation. Clones were sequenced by immunoSEQ multiplex PCR, and TCRdb holds only the in-frame ones, with some missing. The table lists roughly 15,000 clones, around 90% of them singletons. This sample comprised CD8+ T cells from blood, obtained before liver transplant. The receptors derive from a human donor who received a liver transplant.

The genes are TRBV6-5 and TRBJ1-2; TRBD1 might be the D (5 bases). The CDR3 covers 16 residues. Trimming stripped 4 bases from V and 3 bases from J, with 18 bases between. CDR1 and CDR2 from the germline V gene are MNHEY and SVGAGI. The CDR3 protein is CASSSRVGVRDYGYTF. For the CDR3, the DNA is TGTGCCAGCAGTTCCAGGGTCGGAGTCAGGGACTATGGCTACACCTTC.

In its sample, this clone was seen once. The chain joins TRBV21-1 to TRBJ2-7; the listed D gene, TRBD2, was not tested against the DNA. TRBV21-1 is a pseudogene segment. CDR3 length: 17 amino acids. This CDR3 reads CASSKGDGGRGSYEQYF. DNA for the CDR3: TGTGCCAGCAGCAAAGGCGACGGCGGGAGGGGCTCCTACGAGCAGTACTTC.

The V call is TRBV7-9, the J call TRBJ2-3; possible D gene TRBD1, 6 bases. The V and J ends lost 5 bases and 2 bases respectively, with 17 bases between them. The CDR3 totals 16 residues. The germline V gene has CDR1 SEHNR and CDR2 FQNEAQ (reference sequence). The CDR3 region is CASSPTGTHNTDTQYF. For the CDR3, the DNA is TGTGCCAGCAGCCCGACGGGGACACACAACACAGATACGCAGTATTTT.

The gene calls are TRBV5-6 and TRBJ2-3; D is tentatively TRBD1 or TRBD2 (5 bases each). Germline values: CDR1 SGHDT, CDR2 YYEEEE. The V end was cut by 2 bases, the J end by 1 base, with 8 bases between. CDR3 size: 14 residues. For the CDR3, the DNA is TGTGCCAGCAGCTTCGGGACGGGCACAGATACGCAGTATTTT. Translation gives CASSFGTGTDTQYF.

The J gene is TRBJ2-7, the V gene TRBV7-8; 7 bases align to TRBD2. The CDR3 runs to 13 residues. With 5 bases clipped from V and 4 bases from J, the junction kept 5 bases outside the gene matches. Germline assignment: CDR1 SGHVS and CDR2 FQNEAQ. The CDR3 is CASSLWTRYEQYF. The CDR3 DNA reads TGTGCCAGCAGCCTATGGACTAGGTACGAGCAGTACTTC.

V gene TRBV19 combines with J gene TRBJ2-3, with a weak D call TRBD2 (6 bases). Deletions cut 6 bases from V and 0 bases from J, with 16 bases between. The CDR3 is 16 residues long. Germline values: CDR1 LNHDA, CDR2 SQIVND (reference sequence). The CDR3 spells CASRQLGLASTDTQYF. The CDR3 coding sequence is TGTGCCAGTAGGCAATTGGGACTTGCTAGCACAGATACGCAGTATTTT.

The chain uses TRBV6-5 and TRBJ1-1; no clear D gene. This CDR3 has 12 amino acids. Germline CDR1 and CDR2: MNHEY and SVGAGI. Trimming pared 5 bases from V and 10 bases from J, leaving 14 bases between. The CDR3 coding sequence is TGTGCCAGCAGTGAAAATCCTGACGGAGCTTTCTTT. Its translation: CASSENPDGAFF.

The chain carries TRBV30 and TRBJ1-2, with a possible D match to TRBD1 (5 bases). The CDR3 totals 15 residues. V lost 2 bases, J lost 6 bases, and 19 bases lay in between. The germline V gene has CDR1 GTSNPN and CDR2 SVGIG (reference sequence). The CDR3 DNA follows: TGTGCCTGGAGTTCCCTCAGGGAACAGGTCCATGGCTACACCTTC. Residues: CAWSSLREQVHGYTF.

The chain recombines TRBV7-8 with TRBJ2-1; D ambiguous. Trimming cost V 1 base and J 0 bases, with 10 bases left between them. This CDR3 comprises 16 residues. The germline V gene encodes CDR1 SGHVS and CDR2 FQNEAQ. For the CDR3, the DNA is TGTGCCAGCAGCTTAGTAACGAAGTTCTCCTACAATGAGCAGTTCTTC. It codes for CASSLVTKFSYNEQFF.

This chain uses TRBV5-1 with TRBJ2-3, with 9 bases aligning to TRBD2. Germline V gene lookup returns CDR1 SGHRS and CDR2 YFSETQ. V lost 4 bases, J lost 1 base, and 4 bases stayed unmatched. There are 15 residues in the CDR3. The CDR3 is CASSQAGGGTDTQYF. The CDR3 DNA sequence: TGCGCCAGCAGCCAAGCGGGAGGTGGCACAGATACGCAGTATTTT.

V is TRBV27 and J is TRBJ2-3; a weak D match, TRBD1 (6 bases). The V end lost 0 bases, the J end lost 2 bases, and 6 bases lay between the germline ends. CDR1 is MNHEY and CDR2 is SMNVEV in the germline V gene (reference sequence). This CDR3 is 14 amino acids long. The CDR3 sequence is CASSLSGATDTQYF. CDR3 DNA: TGTGCCAGCAGTTTATCGGGGGCCACAGATACGCAGTATTTT.

The J gene is TRBJ1-4, the V gene TRBV5-5, with a possible D match to TRBD1 (6 bases). Trimming pared 4 bases from V and 0 bases from J, leaving 13 bases between. Germline V CDR1 and CDR2: SGHKS, YYEKEE (reference sequence). The CDR3 loop spans 16 amino acids. CDR3 sequence (DNA): TGTGCCAGCAGCCTCGGACAGTTTGCAACTAATGAAAAACTGTTTTTT. This sequence encodes CASSLGQFATNEKLFF.

This sequence joins TRBV19 and TRBJ2-6; 8 positions match TRBD2. CDR1 and CDR2 (germline): LNHDA, SQIVND (reference sequence). Trimming at V came to 3 bases and at J to 2 bases, leaving 6 bases not matched to a gene. CDR3 length equals 17 residues. The CDR3 loop reads CASSIRAGGTGANVLTF. CDR3 sequence (DNA): TGTGCCAGTAGTATTAGGGCGGGAGGAACTGGGGCCAACGTCCTGACTTTC.

This chain connects TRBV27 to TRBJ1-5; D ambiguous. The CDR3 runs to 13 residues. Germline V lookup: CDR1 MNHEY, CDR2 SMNVEV (reference sequence). Trimming took 2 bases from V and 8 from J, leaving 10 bases between them. CDR3 loop: CASSLEGMEPQHF. The CDR3 DNA reads as TGTGCCAGCAGTTTAGAGGGTATGGAGCCCCAGCATTTT.

The table lists this clone with a few counts. The chain uses TRBV7-9 and TRBJ1-3; D not resolved. This CDR3 has 14 residues. Trimming pared 5 bases from V and 3 bases from J, leaving 11 bases between. Germline lookup yields CDR1 SEHNR and CDR2 FQNEAQ (reference sequence). The CDR3 loop reads CASSQLDGGNTIYF. The CDR3 DNA reads as TGTGCCAGCAGCCAATTGGACGGTGGAAACACCATATATTTT.

The chain links TRBV7-9 to TRBJ2-7, with TRBD1 identical over 9 bases. J was trimmed by 2 bases and V by 2 bases; bases with no gene match: 16. The CDR3 totals 19 residues. Looked up from germline, CDR1 is SEHNR and CDR2 is FQNEAQ (reference sequence). In DNA form, the CDR3 reads TGTGCCAGCAGCTTAAGTCGGGGCTCCGGGACAGGGTATCCCTACGAGCAGTACTTC. This gives the protein CASSLSRGSGTGYPYEQYF. The variable domain in full, completed from reference TRBV7-9 and TRBJ2-7, reads DTGVSQNPRHKITKRGQNVTFRCDPISEHNRLYWYRQTLGQGPEFLTYFQNEAQLEKSRLLSDRFSAERPKGSFSTLEIQRTEQGDSAMYLCASSLSRGSGTGYPYEQYFGPGTRLTVT.

This chain connects TRBV5-1 to TRBJ2-2; 11 nucleotides match TRBD2. The CDR3 is made up of 17 amino acids. J was trimmed by 0 bases and V by 1 base; bases with no gene match: 2. Germline V gives CDR1 SGHRS, CDR2 YFSETQ. The CDR3 DNA follows: TGCGCCAGCAGCTTGACTAGCGGGAGAGCGAACACCGGGGAGCTGTTTTTT. Translating gives CASSLTSGRANTGELFF.

This clone was recorded a few times. The chain has TRBV5-4 and TRBJ2-3; a possible D gene is TRBD1 (6 bases). V lost 0 bases and J 6 bases, leaving 17 bases between the germline ends. The germline V gene has CDR1 SGHNT and CDR2 YYREEE (reference sequence). The CDR3 loop spans 16 amino acids. For the CDR3, the DNA is TGTGCCAGCAGCTTGGGCCCTCCTGGGGGCCAGGATACGCAGTATTTT. As protein: CASSLGPPGGQDTQYF.

The V gene is TRBV29-1, the J gene TRBJ2-1; 7 bases fit TRBD1. The CDR3 spans 12 residues. The junction had 4 bases not matched to a gene; V was cut back by 7 bases and J by 4 bases. Looked up from germline, CDR1 is SQVTM and CDR2 is ANQGSEA. CDR3 amino acids: CSAVGQYNEQFF. CDR3 DNA: TGCAGCGCCGTGGGACAGTACAATGAGCAGTTCTTC.